Sequencing of this TCR beta chain was carried out in a study of blood T cell repertoires in COVID-19. CDR3 length equals 16 residues. CDR1 KGHDR and CDR2 SFDVKD come from the germline V gene. V trimming: 3 bases; J trimming: 0 bases; junction bases outside the gene matches: 5. Measured with immunoSEQ multiplex PCR; TCRdb has only the in-frame clones, and not every one. The profile covers about 480,000 clones, with 80% to 90% appearing a single time and 0.7% to 1% taken by the ten largest. This TCR was sampled from a man younger than 30 with COVID-19, enrolled during active disease. J is TRBJ2-3 and V is TRBV24-1; 7 bases align to TRBD1. The specimen was peripheral blood. The CDR3 protein is CATSDTTGVSTDTQYF. The CDR3 DNA reads as TGTGCCACCAGTGATACAACAGGGGTTAGCACAGATACGCAGTATTTT.